This entry is about one T cell receptor (beta chain). Through a sample-barcoded 5' primer and a J-beta primer mix, a second PCR was run for about 6 to 12 cycles. MiXCR, run by TCRdb on the 5' RACE reads, gives a single entry per CDR3 protein. The table has roughly 500,000 distinct CDR3 sequences, 25% to 30% seen once. These data come from a study of blood T cells in healthy people across ages. V trimming: 4 bases; J trimming: 4 bases; junction bases outside the gene matches: 8. This CDR3 contains 15 residues. Per germline, CDR1 SGHTA and CDR2 FQGTGA. This receptor was obtained from a woman in her 70s in good health. The source material was blood. The chain links TRBV7-3 to TRBJ2-5, with 8 bases aligning to TRBD2. The DNA of the CDR3 is TGTGCCAGCAGCTCGAAACCGGGACTAGGAGAGACCCAGTACTTC. It specifies CASSSKPGLGETQYF.